The clone carrying this TCR beta chain came up many times. What it binds is unknown. The authors amplified TCR beta CDR3 regions from RNA transcripts. HTBI primers primed a first-round RT-PCR, and a second-round multiplex PCR followed. TCRdb re-analysed the multiplex PCR reads in MiXCR, keeping a single row per CDR3 protein. The top ten hold nearly 9% of the sample, which has 170,000 or so distinct CDR3 sequences, approximately 40% seen once. These data are taken from a study of Graves' ophthalmopathy and Graves' hyperthyroidism. General observations from the study: A model built from 13 signatures distinguished ophthalmopathy from stable hyperthyroidism with approximately 90% sensitivity and about 80% specificity.

The germline V and J ends were trimmed by 3 bases and 3 bases, with 6 bases remaining between them. The CDR3 is 13 amino acids. Germline V gene sequence: CDR1 SGHTA, CDR2 FQGNSA. V is TRBV7-2 and J is TRBJ1-5; unclear D gene. Material for sequencing was peripheral blood. This TCR came from a man under 40 with Graves' ophthalmopathy. As DNA, the CDR3 is TGTGCCAGCAGCTTGACTCCCAATCAGCCCCAGCATTTT. Protein sequence: CASSLTPNQPQHF. The full variable domain, completed using reference TRBV7-2 and TRBJ1-5, is GAGVSQSPSNKVTEKGKDVELRCDPISGHTALYWYRQSLGQGLEFLIYFQGNSAPDKSGLPSDRFSAERTGGSVSTLTIQRTQQEDSAVYLCASSLTPNQPQHFGDGTRLSIL.